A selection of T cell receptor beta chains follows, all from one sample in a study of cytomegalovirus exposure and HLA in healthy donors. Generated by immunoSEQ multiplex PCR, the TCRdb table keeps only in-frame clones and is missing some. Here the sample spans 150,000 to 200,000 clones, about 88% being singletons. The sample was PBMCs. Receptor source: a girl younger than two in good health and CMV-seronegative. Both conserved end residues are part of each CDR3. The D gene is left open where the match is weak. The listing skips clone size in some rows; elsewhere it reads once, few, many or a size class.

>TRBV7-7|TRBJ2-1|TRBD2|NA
TGTGCCAGCAGCTTTAGCGGGAGCTCCTACAATGAGCAGTTCTTC
CASSFSGSSYNEQFF
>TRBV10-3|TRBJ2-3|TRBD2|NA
TGTGCCACCCTAGCGGGGGGCTTCACAGATACGCAGTATTTT
CATLAGGFTDTQYF
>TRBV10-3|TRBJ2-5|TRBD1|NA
TGTGCCATCGGGACAGGGTACCAAGAGACCCAGTACTTC
CAIGTGYQETQYF
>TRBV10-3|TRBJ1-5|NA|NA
TGTGCCATCAGTGAGTCGACGGATCAGGCCCAGCATTTT
CAISESTDQAQHF
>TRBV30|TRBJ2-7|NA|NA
TGTGCCTGGAGCGCGGGTTCCTTCTACGAGCAGTACTTC
CAWSAGSFYEQYF
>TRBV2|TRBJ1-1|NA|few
TGTGCCAGCAGTGATGGGGACTGGCCGATCTTGGAAGCTTTCTTT
CASSDGDWPILEAFF
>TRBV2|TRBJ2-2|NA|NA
TGTGCCAGCAGTGAAATGGGGGCCGGCGGGGAGCTGTTTTTT
CASSEMGAGGELFF
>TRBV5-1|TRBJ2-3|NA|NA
TGCGCCAGCAGCTTGCTGGGCCCAGATACGCAGTATTTT
CASSLLGPDTQYF
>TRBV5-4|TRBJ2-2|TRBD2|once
TGTGCCAGCAGCTTTTTGACTAGCCAGAACACCGGGGAGCTGTTTTTT
CASSFLTSQNTGELFF
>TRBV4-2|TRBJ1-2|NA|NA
TGTGCCAGCAGCCAAGATGGAGGGGGCTACACCTTC
CASSQDGGGYTF
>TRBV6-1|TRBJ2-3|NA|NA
TGTGCCAGCACCAGGCGGGATAGCACAGATACGCAGTATTTT
CASTRRDSTDTQYF
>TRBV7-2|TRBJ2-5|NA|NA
TGTGCCAGCAGCTTGACCACAGGGAGGGTGGGGCCCCAGTACTTC
CASSLTTGRVGPQYF
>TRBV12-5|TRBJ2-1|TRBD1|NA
TGTGCTAGTGCGGAGAACAGGGGCTACAATGAGCAGTTCTTC
CASAENRGYNEQFF
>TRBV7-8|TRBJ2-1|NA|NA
TGTGCCAGCAGCTTAGGAGTGGGTCTGGGCCCCTACAATGAGCAGTTCTTC
CASSLGVGLGPYNEQFF
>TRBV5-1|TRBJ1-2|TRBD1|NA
TGCGCCAGCAGCTTGGCCGAGGGACAGGGACCTCCCCCCAATGGCTACACCTTC
CASSLAEGQGPPPNGYTF
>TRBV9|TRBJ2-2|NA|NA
TGTGCCAGCAGCGTAGAACAGAACACCGGGGAGCTGTTTTTT
CASSVEQNTGELFF
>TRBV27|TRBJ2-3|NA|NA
TGTGCCAGCAGGCGTCACCCTAGCACAGATACGCAGTATTTT
CASRRHPSTDTQYF
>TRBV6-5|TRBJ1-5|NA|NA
TGTGCCAGCGGGCAGGGACAATATAGCAATCAGCCCCAGCATTTT
CASGQGQYSNQPQHF
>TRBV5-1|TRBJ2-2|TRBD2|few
TGCGCCAGCAGCTTCCTAGCGGAGGACACCGGGGAGCTGTTTTTT
CASSFLAEDTGELFF
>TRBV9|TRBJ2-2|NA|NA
TGTGCCAGCAGCGTAGTAGGGGCGGGATACACCGGGGAGCTGTTTTTT
CASSVVGAGYTGELFF
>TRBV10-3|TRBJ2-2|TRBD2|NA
TGTGCCATCAGGGGACTATCCCCGAACACCGGGGAGCTGTTTTTT
CAIRGLSPNTGELFF
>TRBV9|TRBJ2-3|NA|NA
TGTGCCAGCAGCGTTACTAGCACAGATACGCAGTATTTT
CASSVTSTDTQYF
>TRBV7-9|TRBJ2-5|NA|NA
TGTGCCAGCAGCTTAGGAAGTAGCGGCACTAGGGAGACCCAGTACTTC
CASSLGSSGTRETQYF
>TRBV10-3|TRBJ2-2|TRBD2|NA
TGTGCCATCAGTGAAAGCGGGAGAGGAGGGGAGCTGTTTTTT
CAISESGRGGELFF
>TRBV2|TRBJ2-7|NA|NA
TGTGCCAGCCTTCCTAACAGGGATGTCTACGAGCAGTACTTC
CASLPNRDVYEQYF